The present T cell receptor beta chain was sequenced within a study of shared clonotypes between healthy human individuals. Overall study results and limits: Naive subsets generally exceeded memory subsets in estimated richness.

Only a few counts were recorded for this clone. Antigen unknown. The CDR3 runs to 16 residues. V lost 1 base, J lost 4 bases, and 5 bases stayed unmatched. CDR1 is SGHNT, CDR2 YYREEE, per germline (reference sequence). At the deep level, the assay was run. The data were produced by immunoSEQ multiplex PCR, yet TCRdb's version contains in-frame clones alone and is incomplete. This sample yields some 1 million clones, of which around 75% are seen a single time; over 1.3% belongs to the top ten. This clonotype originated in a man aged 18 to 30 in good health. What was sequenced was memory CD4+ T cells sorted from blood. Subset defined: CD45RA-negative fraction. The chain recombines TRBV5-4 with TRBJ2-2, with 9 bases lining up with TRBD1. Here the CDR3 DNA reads TGTGCCAGCAGCTTGCCCGGACAGGGGAGCACCGGGGAGCTGTTTTTT. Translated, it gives CASSLPGQGSTGELFF.